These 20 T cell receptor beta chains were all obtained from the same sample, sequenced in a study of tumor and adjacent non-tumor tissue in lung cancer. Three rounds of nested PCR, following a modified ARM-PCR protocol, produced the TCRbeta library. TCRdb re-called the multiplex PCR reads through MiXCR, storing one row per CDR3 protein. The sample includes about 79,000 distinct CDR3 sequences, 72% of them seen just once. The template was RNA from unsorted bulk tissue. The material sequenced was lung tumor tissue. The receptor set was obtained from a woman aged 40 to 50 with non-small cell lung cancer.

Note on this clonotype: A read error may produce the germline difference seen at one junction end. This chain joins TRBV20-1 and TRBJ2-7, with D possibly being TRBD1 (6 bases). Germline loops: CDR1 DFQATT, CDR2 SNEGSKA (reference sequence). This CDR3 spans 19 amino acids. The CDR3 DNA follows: TGCAGTCCTAGAGATACCTTTGTGGGCGTGAACTACAAGACTACAGGGCAGTACTTT. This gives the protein CSPRDTFVGVNYKTTGQYF.

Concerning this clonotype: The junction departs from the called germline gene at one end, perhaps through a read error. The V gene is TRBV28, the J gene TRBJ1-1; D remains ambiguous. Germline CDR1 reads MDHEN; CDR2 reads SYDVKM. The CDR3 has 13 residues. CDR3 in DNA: TGTGCCAGCAGTTTATTCGTGGTTGGGGAAGCTATCTTT. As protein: CASSLFVVGEAIF.

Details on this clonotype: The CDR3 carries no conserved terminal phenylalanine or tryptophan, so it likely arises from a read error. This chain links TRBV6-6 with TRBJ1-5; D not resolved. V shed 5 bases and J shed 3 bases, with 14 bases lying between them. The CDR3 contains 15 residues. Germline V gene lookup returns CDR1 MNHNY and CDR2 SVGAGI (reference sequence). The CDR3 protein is CASSPPGSFNQPQHS. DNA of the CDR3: TGTGCCAGCAGTCCCCCGGGCAGTTTCAATCAGCCCCAGCATTCT.

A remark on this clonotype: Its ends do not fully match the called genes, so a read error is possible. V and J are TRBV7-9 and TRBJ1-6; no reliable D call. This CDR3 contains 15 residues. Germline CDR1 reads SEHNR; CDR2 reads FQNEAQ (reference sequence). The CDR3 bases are TGTGCCAGCAGCTTAGAACATGGGGAAAATTCACACCTCCACTTT. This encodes CASSLEHGENSHLHF.

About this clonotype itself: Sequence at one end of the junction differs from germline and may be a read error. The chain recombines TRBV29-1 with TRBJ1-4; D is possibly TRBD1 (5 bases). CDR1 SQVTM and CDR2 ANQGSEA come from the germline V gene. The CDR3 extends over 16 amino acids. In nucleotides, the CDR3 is TGCAGGGTTGAAGGAGGGGCGGAGGCAACTAATGAAAAACTGTTTTTT. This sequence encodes CRVEGGAEATNEKLFF.

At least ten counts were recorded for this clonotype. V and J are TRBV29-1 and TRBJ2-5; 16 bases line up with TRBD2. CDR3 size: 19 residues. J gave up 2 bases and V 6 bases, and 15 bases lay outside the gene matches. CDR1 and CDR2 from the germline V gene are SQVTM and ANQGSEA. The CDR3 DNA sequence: TGCAGCGTAAGCGACCCGGGACTAGCGGGAGGGTCCCTACAAGAGACCCAGTACTTC. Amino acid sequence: CSVSDPGLAGGSLQETQYF.

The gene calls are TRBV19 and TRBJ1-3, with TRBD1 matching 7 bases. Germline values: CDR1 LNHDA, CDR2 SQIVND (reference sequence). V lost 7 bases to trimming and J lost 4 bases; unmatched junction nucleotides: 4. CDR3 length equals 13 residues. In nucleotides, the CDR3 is TGTGCCAGTACGACAGGGACCGGAAACACCATATATTTT. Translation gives CASTTGTGNTIYF.

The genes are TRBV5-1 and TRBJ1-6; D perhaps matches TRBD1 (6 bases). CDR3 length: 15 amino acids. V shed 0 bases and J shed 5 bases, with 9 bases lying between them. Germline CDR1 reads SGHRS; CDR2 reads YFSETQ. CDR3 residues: CASSLDGQNNSPLHF. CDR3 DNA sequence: TGCGCCAGCAGCTTGGATGGACAGAATAATTCACCCCTCCACTTT.

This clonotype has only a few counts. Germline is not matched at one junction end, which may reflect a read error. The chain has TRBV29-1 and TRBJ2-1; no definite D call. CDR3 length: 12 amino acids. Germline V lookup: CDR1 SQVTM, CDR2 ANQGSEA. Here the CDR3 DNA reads TGCAGCGTCGAAGAGCCAACGACTGACACGATCTTC. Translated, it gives CSVEEPTTDTIF.

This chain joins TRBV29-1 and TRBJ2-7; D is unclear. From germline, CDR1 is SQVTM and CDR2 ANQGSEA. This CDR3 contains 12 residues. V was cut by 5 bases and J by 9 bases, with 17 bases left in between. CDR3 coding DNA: TGCAGCGTTAGAAGAAGCAACCACGGGCAGTACTTC. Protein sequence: CSVRRSNHGQYF.

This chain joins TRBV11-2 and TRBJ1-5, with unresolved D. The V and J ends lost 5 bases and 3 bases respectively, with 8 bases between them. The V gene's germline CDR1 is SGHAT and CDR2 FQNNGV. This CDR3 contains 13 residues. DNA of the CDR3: TGTGCCAGCAGCCCTCAGTCCAATCAGCCCCAGCATTTT. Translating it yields CASSPQSNQPQHF.

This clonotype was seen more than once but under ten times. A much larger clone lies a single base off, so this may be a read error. CDR3 loop: CTSRTPDQKGYEQYF. Here the CDR3 DNA reads TGTACCAGCAGGACCCCGGACCAAAAGGGGTACGAGCAGTACTTC. The chain couples TRBV7-9 to TRBJ2-7; a weak D match, TRBD1 (5 bases). The CDR3 extends over 15 amino acids. Germline V gene data show CDR1 as SEHNR and CDR2 as FQNEAQ (reference sequence). Based on the CDR3 plus reference TRBV7-9 and TRBJ2-7, the full variable domain is DTGVSQNPRHKITKRGQNVTFRCDPISEHNRLYWYRQTLGQGPEFLTYFQNEAQLEKSRLLSDRFSAERPKGSFSTLEIQRTEQGDSAMYLCTSRTPDQKGYEQYFGPGTRLTVT.

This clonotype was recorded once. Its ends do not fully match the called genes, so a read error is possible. DNA for the CDR3: TGTGCCCGCAATAAACAGGGAAGAGGAACTGAGGCTTTCTTT. Translated, it gives CARNKQGRGTEAFF. This sequence joins TRBV6-1 and TRBJ1-1, with D perhaps matching TRBD1 (6 bases). The CDR3 has 14 amino acids. Per germline, CDR1 MNHNS and CDR2 SASEGT.

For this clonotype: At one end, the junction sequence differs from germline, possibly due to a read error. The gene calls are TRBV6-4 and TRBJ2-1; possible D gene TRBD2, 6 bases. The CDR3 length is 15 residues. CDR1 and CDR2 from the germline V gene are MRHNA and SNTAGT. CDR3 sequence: CASSVRRAESNEQFF. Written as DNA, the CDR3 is TGTGCAAGCAGTGTACGGAGGGCAGAAAGCAATGAGCAGTTCTTC.

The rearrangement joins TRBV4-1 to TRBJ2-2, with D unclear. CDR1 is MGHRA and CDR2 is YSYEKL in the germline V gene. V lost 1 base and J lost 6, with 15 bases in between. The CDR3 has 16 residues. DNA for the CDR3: TGCGCCAGCAGCCAAGTCTGGGGTTTGGCGCCCGGGGAGCTGTTTTTT. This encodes CASSQVWGLAPGELFF.

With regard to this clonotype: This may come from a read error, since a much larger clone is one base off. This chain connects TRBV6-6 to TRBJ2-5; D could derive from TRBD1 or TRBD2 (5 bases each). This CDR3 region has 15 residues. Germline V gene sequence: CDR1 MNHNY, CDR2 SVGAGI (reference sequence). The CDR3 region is CAGSLRGVGLETQYF. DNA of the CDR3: TGTGCCGGCAGTCTAAGAGGGGTTGGTCTAGAGACCCAGTACTTC.

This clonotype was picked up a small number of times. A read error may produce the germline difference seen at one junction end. CDR3 sequence reads: CGARGQRGVYTQYF. The CDR3 region has the DNA TGCGGTGCTAGAGGACAGCGGGGTGTATATACGCAGTATTTT. The genes are TRBV20-1 and TRBJ2-3; a possible D gene is TRBD2 (7 bases). CDR1 is DFQATT, CDR2 SNEGSKA, per germline (reference sequence). The CDR3 consists of 14 residues.

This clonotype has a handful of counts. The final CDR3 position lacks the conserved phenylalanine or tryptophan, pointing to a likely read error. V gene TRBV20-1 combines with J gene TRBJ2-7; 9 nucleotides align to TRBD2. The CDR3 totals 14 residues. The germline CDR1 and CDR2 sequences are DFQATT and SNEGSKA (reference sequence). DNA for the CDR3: TGCAATGCTAGCCCCCTAGCGGGATTCTACGAGCAGTACTTA. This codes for CNASPLAGFYEQYL.

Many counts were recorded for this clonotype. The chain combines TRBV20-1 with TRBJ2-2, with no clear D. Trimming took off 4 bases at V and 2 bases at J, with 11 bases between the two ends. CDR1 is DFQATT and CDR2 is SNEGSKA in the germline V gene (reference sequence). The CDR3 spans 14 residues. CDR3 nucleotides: TGCAGTGCTACCCCCCTGGAAAACACCGGGGAGCTGTTTTTT. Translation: CSATPLENTGELFF.

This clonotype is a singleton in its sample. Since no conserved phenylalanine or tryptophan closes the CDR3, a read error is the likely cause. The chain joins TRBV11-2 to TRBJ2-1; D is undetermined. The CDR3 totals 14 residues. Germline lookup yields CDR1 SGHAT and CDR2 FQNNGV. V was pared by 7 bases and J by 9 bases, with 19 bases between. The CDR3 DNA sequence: TGTGCCAGCAACATCCCCGGAGTCGTGGGTGAGCAGTTCCTC. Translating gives CASNIPGVVGEQFL.